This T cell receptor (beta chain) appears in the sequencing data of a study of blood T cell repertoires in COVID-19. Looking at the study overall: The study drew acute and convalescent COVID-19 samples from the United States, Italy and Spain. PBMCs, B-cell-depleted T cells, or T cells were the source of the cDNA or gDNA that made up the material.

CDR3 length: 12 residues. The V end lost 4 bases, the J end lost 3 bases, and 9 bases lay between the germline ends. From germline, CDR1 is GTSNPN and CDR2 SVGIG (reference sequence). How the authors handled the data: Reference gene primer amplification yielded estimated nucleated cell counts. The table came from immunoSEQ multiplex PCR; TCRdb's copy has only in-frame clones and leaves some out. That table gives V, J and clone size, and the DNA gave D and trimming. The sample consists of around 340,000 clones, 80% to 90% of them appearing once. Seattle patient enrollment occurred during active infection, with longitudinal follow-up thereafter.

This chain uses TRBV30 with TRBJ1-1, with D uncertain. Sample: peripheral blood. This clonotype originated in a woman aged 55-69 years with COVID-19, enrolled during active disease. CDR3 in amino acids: CAWNLGDTEAFF. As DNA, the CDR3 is TGTGCCTGGAATCTCGGTGACACTGAAGCTTTCTTT. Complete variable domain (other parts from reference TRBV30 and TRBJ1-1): SQTIHQWPATLVQPVGSPLSLECTVEGTSNPNLYWYRQAAGRGLQLLFYSVGIGQISSEVPQNLSASRPQDRQFILSSKKLLLSDSGFYLCAWNLGDTEAFFGQGTRLTVV.